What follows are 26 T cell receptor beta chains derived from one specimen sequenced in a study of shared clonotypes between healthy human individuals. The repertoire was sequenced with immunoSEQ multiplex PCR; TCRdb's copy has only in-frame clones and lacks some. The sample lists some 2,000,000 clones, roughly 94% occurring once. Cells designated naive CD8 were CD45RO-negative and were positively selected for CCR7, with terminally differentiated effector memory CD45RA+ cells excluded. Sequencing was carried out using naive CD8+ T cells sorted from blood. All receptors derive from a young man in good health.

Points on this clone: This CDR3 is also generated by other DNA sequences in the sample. CDR3 sequence: CASSLLPANYGYTF. The DNA of the CDR3 is TGTGCCAGCAGTTTATTGCCAGCGAACTATGGCTACACCTTC. The chain joins TRBV27 to TRBJ1-2, with unresolved D. V shed 1 base and J shed 2 bases, with 8 bases lying between them. The germline gives CDR1 MNHEY, CDR2 SMNVEV (reference sequence). There are 14 residues in the CDR3.

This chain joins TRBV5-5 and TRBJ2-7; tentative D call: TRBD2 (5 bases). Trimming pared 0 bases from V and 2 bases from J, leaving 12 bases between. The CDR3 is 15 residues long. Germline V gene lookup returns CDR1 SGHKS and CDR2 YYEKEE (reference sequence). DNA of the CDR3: TGTGCCAGCAGCTTGGCGGTCGGGGAGACCTACGAGCAGTACTTC. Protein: CASSLAVGETYEQYF. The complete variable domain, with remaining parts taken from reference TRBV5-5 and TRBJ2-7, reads DAGVTQSPTHLIKTRGQQVTLRCSPISGHKSVSWYQQVLGQGPQFIFQYYEKEERGRGNFPDRFSARQFPNYSSELNVNALLLGDSALYLCASSLAVGETYEQYFGPGTRLTVT.

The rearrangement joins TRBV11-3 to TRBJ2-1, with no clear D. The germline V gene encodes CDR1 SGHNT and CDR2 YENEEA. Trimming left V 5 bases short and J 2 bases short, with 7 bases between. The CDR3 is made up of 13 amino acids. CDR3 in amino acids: CASSPAPYNEQFF. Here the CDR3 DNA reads TGTGCCAGCAGCCCGGCCCCCTACAATGAGCAGTTCTTC.

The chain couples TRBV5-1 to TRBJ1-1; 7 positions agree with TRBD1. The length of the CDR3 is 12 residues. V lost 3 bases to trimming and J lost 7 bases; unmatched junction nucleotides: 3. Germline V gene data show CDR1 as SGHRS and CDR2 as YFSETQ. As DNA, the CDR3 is TGCGCCAGCAGCTCCGGGACAGTTGAAGCTTTCTTT. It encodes CASSSGTVEAFF.

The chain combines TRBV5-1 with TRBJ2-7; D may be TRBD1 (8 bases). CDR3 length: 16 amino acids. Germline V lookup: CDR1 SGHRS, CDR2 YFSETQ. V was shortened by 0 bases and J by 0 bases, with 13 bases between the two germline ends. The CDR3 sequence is CASSLGNRGGSYEQYF. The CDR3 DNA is TGCGCCAGCAGCTTGGGTAACAGGGGGGGCTCCTACGAGCAGTACTTC.

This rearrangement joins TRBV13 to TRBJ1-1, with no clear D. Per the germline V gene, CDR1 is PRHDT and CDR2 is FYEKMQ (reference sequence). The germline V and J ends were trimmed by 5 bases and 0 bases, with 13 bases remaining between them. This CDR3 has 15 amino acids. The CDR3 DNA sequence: TGTGCCAGCAGCCAGCTCGCCGGCCTGAACACTGAAGCTTTCTTT. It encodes CASSQLAGLNTEAFF.

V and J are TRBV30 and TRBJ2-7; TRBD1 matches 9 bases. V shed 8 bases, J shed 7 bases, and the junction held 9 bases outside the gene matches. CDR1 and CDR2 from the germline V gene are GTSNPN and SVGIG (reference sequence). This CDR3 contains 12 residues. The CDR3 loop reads CAGDTGGLEQYF. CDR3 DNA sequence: TGTGCCGGCGACACAGGGGGCCTGGAGCAGTACTTC.

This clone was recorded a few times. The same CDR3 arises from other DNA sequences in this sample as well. The CDR3 nucleotides are TGTGCCAGCAGTTTTGGGACCGGGGAGCTGTTTTTT. This encodes CASSFGTGELFF. V is TRBV27 and J is TRBJ2-2, with D unresolved. The ends were cut back, 3 bases at V and 5 bases at J, with 4 bases in the middle. The CDR3 sequence is 12 residues long. CDR1 MNHEY and CDR2 SMNVEV come from the germline V gene (reference sequence).

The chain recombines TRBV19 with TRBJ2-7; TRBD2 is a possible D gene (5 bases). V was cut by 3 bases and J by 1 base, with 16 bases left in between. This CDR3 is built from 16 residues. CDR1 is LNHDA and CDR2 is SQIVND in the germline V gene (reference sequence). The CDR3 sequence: CASSIWTGVLSYEQYF. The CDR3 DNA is TGTGCCAGTAGTATCTGGACTGGGGTTTTATCCTACGAGCAGTACTTC.

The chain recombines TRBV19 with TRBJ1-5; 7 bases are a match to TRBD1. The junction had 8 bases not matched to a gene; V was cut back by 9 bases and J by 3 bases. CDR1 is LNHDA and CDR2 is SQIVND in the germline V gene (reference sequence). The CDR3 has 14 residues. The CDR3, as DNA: TGTGCCAGAGAACAGGGACAGAACAATCAGCCCCAGCATTTT. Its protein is CAREQGQNNQPQHF. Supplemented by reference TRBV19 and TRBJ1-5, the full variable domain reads DGGITQSPKYLFRKEGQNVTLSCEQNLNHDAMYWYRQDPGQGLRLIYYSQIVNDFQKGDIAEGYSVSREKKESFPLTVTSAQKNPTAFYLCAREQGQNNQPQHFGDGTRLSIL.

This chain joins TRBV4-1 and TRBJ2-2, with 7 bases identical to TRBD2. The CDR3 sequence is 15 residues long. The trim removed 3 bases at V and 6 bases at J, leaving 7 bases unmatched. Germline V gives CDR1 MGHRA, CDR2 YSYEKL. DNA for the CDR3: TGCGCCAGCAGCCACGGCTTCGGACTAGCCGGGGAGCTGTTTTTT. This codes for CASSHGFGLAGELFF.

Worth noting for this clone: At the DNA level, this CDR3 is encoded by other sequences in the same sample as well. The CDR3 coding sequence is TGCGCCAGCAGCCTGATGGGTCAAGGGCGCGAGACCCAGTACTTC. Its translation: CASSLMGQGRETQYF. The chain joins TRBV5-1 to TRBJ2-5; no reliable D call. Per the germline V gene, CDR1 is SGHRS and CDR2 is YFSETQ. The CDR3 length is 15 residues. Trimming shortened V by 4 bases and J by 5 bases, and 18 bases separated the two germline ends.

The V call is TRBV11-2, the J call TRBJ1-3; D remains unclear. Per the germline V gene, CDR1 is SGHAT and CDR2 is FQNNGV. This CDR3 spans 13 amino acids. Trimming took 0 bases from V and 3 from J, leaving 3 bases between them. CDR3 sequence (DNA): TGTGCCAGCAGCTTAGACAGTGGAAACACCATATATTTT. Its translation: CASSLDSGNTIYF.

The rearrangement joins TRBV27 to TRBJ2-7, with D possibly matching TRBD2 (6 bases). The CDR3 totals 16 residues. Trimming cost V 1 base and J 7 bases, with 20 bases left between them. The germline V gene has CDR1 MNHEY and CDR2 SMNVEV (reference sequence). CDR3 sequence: CASSLYGTGSGGEQYF. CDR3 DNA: TGTGCCAGCAGTTTATATGGAACAGGTAGCGGAGGGGAGCAGTACTTC.

CDR3 bases: TGTGCCAGCAGGACAGAGAACTATGGCTACACCTTC. This translates into CASRTENYGYTF. The rearrangement uses TRBV6-6 and TRBJ1-2, with D possibly matching TRBD1 (5 bases). The CDR3 is made up of 12 amino acids. Trimming took off 6 bases at V and 2 bases at J, with 7 bases between the two ends. Germline V gene lookup returns CDR1 MNHNY and CDR2 SVGAGI (reference sequence).

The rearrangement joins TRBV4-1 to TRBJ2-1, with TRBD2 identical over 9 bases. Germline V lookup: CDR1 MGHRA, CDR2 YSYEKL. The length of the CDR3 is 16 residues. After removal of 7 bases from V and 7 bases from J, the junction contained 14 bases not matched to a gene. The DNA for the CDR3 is TGCGCCAGCACCCACCGAGTAGGACTAGCGATGAATGAGCAGTTCTTC. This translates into CASTHRVGLAMNEQFF.

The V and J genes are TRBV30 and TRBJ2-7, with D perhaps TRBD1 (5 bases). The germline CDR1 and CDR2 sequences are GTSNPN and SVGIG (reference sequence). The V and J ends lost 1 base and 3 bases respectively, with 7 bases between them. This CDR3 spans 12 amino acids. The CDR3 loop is CAWSGGHYEQYF. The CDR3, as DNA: TGTGCCTGGAGTGGGGGCCACTACGAGCAGTACTTC.

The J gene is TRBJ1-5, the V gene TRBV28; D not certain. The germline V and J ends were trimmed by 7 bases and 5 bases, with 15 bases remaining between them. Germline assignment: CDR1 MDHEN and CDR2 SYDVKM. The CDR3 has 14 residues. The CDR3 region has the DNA TGTGCCAGCATAAGGGCATTGGTAGATCAGCCCCAGCATTTT. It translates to CASIRALVDQPQHF. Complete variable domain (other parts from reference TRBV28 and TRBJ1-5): DVKVTQSSRYLVKRTGEKVFLECVQDMDHENMFWYRQDPGLGLRLIYFSYDVKMKEKGDIPEGYSVSREKKERFSLILESASTNQTSMYLCASIRALVDQPQHFGDGTRLSIL.

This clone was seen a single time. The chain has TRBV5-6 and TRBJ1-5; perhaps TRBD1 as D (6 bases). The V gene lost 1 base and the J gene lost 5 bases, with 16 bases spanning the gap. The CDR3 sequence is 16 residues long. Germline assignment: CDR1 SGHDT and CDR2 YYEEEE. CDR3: CASSLWGGYVDQPQHF. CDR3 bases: TGTGCCAGCAGCTTGTGGGGGGGCTACGTCGATCAGCCCCAGCATTTT.

Written as DNA, the CDR3 is TGTGCCAGCAGTATGGGACAGGGTGCGTACGAGCAGTACTTC. Translated, it gives CASSMGQGAYEQYF. The chain is built from TRBV27 and TRBJ2-7; 9 positions agree with TRBD1. V shed 5 bases and J 4 bases; nucleotides not matched to a gene: 6. The CDR3 has 14 residues. The germline V gene has CDR1 MNHEY and CDR2 SMNVEV (reference sequence).

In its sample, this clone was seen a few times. The CDR3, as DNA: TGTGCCAGCAGCAAATTAGAGGGGCGTAATCAGCCCCAGCATTTT. Its protein product is CASSKLEGRNQPQHF. This chain connects TRBV21-1 to TRBJ1-5. TRBV21-1 is given as a pseudogene. The CDR3 runs to 15 residues.

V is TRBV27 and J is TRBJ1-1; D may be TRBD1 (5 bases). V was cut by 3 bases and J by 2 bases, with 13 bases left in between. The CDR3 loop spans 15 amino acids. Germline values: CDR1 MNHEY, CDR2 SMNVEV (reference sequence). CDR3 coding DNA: TGTGCCAGCAGTTTGTCCAGGACACCCAACACTGAAGCTTTCTTT. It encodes CASSLSRTPNTEAFF.

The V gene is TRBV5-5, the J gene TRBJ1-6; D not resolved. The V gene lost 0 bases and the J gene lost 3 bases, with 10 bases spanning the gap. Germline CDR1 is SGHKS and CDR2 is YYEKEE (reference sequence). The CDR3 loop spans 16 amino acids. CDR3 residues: CASSLEGLVYNSPLHF. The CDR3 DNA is TGTGCCAGCAGCTTGGAAGGGTTGGTCTATAATTCACCCCTCCACTTT.

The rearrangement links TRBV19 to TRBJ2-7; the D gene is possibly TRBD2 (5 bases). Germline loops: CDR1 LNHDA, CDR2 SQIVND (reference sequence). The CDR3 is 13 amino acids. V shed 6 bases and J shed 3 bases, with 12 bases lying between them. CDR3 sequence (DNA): TGTGCCAGTAGCCGGGATCCTGGCTACGAGCAGTACTTC. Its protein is CASSRDPGYEQYF.

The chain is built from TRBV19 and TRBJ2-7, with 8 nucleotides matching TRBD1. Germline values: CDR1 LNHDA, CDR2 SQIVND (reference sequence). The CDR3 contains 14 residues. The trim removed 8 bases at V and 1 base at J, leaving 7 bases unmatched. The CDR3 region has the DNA TGTGCCAGTCGCTTCGGACAGGGTTCCTACGAGCAGTACTTC. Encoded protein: CASRFGQGSYEQYF.

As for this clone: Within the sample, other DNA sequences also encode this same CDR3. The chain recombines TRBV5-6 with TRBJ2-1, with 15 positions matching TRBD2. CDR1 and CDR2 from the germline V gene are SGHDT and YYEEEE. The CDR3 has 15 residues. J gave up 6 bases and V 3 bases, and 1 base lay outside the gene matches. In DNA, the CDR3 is TGTGCCAGCAGCTGGGGACTAGCGGGAGGCAATGAGCAGTTCTTC. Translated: CASSWGLAGGNEQFF. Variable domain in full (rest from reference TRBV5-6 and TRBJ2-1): DAGVTQSPTHLIKTRGQQVTLRCSPKSGHDTVSWYQQALGQGPQFIFQYYEEEERQRGNFPDRFSGHQFPNYSSELNVNALLLGDSALYLCASSWGLAGGNEQFFGPGTRLTVL.